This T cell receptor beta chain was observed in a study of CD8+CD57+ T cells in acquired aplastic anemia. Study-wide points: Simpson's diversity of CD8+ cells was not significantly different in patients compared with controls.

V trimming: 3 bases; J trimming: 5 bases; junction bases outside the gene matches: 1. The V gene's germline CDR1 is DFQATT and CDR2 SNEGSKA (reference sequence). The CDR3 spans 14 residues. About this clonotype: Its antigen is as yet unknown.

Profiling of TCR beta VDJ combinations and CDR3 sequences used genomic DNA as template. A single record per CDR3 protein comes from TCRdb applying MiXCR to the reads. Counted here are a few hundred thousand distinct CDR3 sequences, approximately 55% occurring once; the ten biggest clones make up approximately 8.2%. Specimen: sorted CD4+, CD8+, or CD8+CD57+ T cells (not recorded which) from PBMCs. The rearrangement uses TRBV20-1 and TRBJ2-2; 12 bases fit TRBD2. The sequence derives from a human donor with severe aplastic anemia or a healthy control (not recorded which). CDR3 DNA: TGCAGTGCTAGTCTAGCGGGGGGGACCGGGGAGCTGTTTTTT. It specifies CSASLAGGTGELFF.